The present entry profiles one T cell receptor beta chain with its context. The antigen it recognizes is unknown. No base quality values were provided; no much bigger clone lies one nucleotide off. The immunoSEQ Assay, a bias-controlled multiplex PCR, was used to amplify TCRbeta CDR3 regions from genomic DNA. The authors' pipeline ran thus. Nucleated cell counts per sample were estimated from amplification of reference gene primers within the assay. Sequence reads were collapsed and filtered to measure the absolute abundance of every unique TCRbeta CDR3 rearrangement. For each sample, productive Simpson clonality was calculated as the square root of Simpson's diversity index over productive rearrangements. TCRdb holds this immuneACCESS table with in-frame rearrangements only. Some clones are missing; in checked studies, unresolved V genes explain under half, and the rest has no known cause. D and trimming come from the DNA, and the V and J calls and clone size come from that table. This sample gives under 200,000 clones in total; about 88% of them show up just once. About 26% of the sample is in the top ten clones.

Each collaborating institution followed its own protocols to collect whole blood in K2EDTA tubes. For TCRbeta analysis, collaborators shipped samples as frozen whole blood, isolated PBMCs, or DNA extracted from either of those sample types. This specimen comes from a study of blood T cell repertoires in COVID-19 (dated by TCRdb to 2020 to 2022). Notes on the research overall: The collaborator samples originated in the United States, Italy and Spain and spanned the acute and convalescent phases of COVID-19. The material from the prospective study consisted of cDNA or gDNA derived from T cells, B-cell-depleted T cells, or PBMCs. Subjects who had been exposed to COVID-19, were actively infected with it, or had recovered from it provided the deeply sampled blood TCRbeta repertoires that made up the dataset. Where available, HLA class I and class II types were taken from metadata supplied by the sample provider and were not determined by assay-based typing. Nearly every sample came with metadata listing a de-identified subject ID, COVID-19 status, age in years and sex. Samples came from the ongoing ImmuneRACE study (first 160 participants) plus 1,254 subjects from 6 global collaborators. The repertoires were made available in a free public database intended to serve as a resource for research on the immune response to SARS-CoV-2. Summary of the overall study and its limitations: How much clinical and demographic metadata was included differed by source and by participant, and the metadata was provided uncurated.

V is pruned by 6 bases and J by 7 bases, leaving 6 bases of the junction without a gene match. Its CDR3 holds 14 amino acids, cysteine through phenylalanine. Of the read, only the CDR3 DNA is kept; its 42 bases are in frame from base 1. CDR1 and CDR2 (SNHLY, FYNNEI) derive from the germline V gene. Sequenced material: peripheral blood. The clonotype originates from a man between 60 and 75 years old with acute or convalescent COVID-19. The rearranged chain carries TRBV2 and TRBJ2-1; 10 of the junction bases match TRBD2. CDR3 region: CASSGLAAGNEQFF. The nucleotide sequence is TGTGCCAGCAGCGGACTAGCGGCTGGGAATGAGCAGTTCTTC. Full variable domain (CDR3 extended with the reference TRBV2 and TRBJ2-1 proteins): EPEVTQTPSHQVTQMGQEVILRCVPISNHLYFYWYRQILGQKVEFLVSFYNNEISEKSEIFDDQFSVERPDGSNFTLKIRSTKLEDSAMYFCASSGLAAGNEQFFGPGTRLTVL.